The sequence of this T cell receptor beta chain was determined in a study of T cell responses to AZD1222 COVID-19 vaccine (TCRdb year 2021). With regard to the full study: A total of 230 or so trial participants underwent TCR sequencing, of whom some 210 received two doses of AZD1222 and around 25 received two doses of the MenACWY control vaccine. Trial participants were enrolled into age subgroups of 18-55, 56-69 and 70-plus years, which contained roughly 140, 27 and 60 TCR-sequenced participants, respectively. The study at large found these results: Only five to seven AZD1222 recipients were SARS-CoV-2 seropositive at baseline, limiting conclusions about previously exposed vaccinees. The 56-69-year group was small, and its depth increase did not reach significance, likely because of low power. The vaccine-associated CD4 TCRs covered the entire spike protein, and the dominant responses fell in regions 160-218 and 743-854. Nearly half of unique spike-specific TCRs reportedly recognized epitopes outside regions mutated in the B.1.351 and B.1.1.7 variants. Because no samples from the day 14 peak response were available, repertoires could be characterized only after the peak T cell response. Spike-specific TCR breadth and depth rose significantly after two AZD1222 doses compared with day 0 and with MenACWY recipients. Participants were mostly white British and included more females than males, and it was suggested by the authors that clonal diversity may have been underestimated.

A word on this clone: The antigen it binds to is not known. It has no much larger one-base neighbor in the sample; base qualities were not kept.

The CDR3 regions of human TCRbeta chains were analyzed by immunosequencing. In the source study's methods: TCRs in the repertoires were compared against a reference library of SARS-CoV-2-specific TCRs that had been generated with the MIRA antigen-specificity platform. Breadth was defined as the fraction of unique TCRs that were SARS-CoV-2-associated. Depth was defined as the fraction of total T cells that were SARS-CoV-2-associated. Each spike-specific TCR was assigned to its reactive spike region and to a CD4 or CD8 class using the MIRA data. Log10-transformed breadth and depth values were compared by one-way ANOVA with Sidak's multiple comparisons tests. As stored in TCRdb, this immuneACCESS dataset retains in-frame rearrangements with V and J assigned. A fraction of the clones does not appear; measured against another copy, unresolved V genes explain less than half of the discrepancy, and the remainder lacks a known reason. V, J and clone size were drawn from that table, and D and trimming were deduced from the DNA. This sample has roughly 190,000 clones in its table, and 80% to 95% of those were observed once. Around 3.6% of the sample goes to the ten largest clones.

The time point label, read with the paper, signifies: about 28 days (+/-7) after the second vaccine dose. AZD1222 recipients with second doses at about 4 weeks or about 12 weeks were pooled, because spike-specific TCR depth and breadth did not differ between schedules. The vaccinee samples were drawn from two UK trials, COV001 and COV002, one of which was a single-blind randomized controlled phase 2/3 trial testing AZD1222 (ChAdOx1 nCoV-19) in healthy adults. Trial participant PBMC samples were collected at day 0 and day 28 after the second dose for TCRbeta chain sequencing. The sequence derives from an adult who received the AZD1222 COVID-19 vaccine. Source: peripheral blood, taken 28 days after the second AZD1222 dose.

The CDR3 in this case is CATKGWAIDTEAFF. The nucleotide sequence is given as TGTGCCACCAAGGGGTGGGCGATTGACACTGAAGCTTTCTTT. This receptor chain uses TRBV6-5 and TRBJ1-1; a weak D assignment points to TRBD1 (5 bases agree). The V and J ends are trimmed by 10 bases and 3 bases, leaving 18 bases between them. The CDR3 runs 14 residues from the cysteine to the phenylalanine. Kept here is only the CDR3 DNA, which spans 42 bases and is read in frame from base 1. Per the germline V gene, MNHEY is the CDR1 and SVGAGI is the CDR2.